This record concerns one T cell receptor beta chain sequence. This CDR3 spans 16 amino acids. V gave up 6 bases and J gave up 7 bases; unmatched junction bases: 9. Germline CDR1 and CDR2: MNHEY and SMNVEV (reference sequence). The data originate from a study of OX40 agonist ivuxolimab in advanced cancers. TCRdb's table, derived via immunoSEQ multiplex PCR, lists solely in-frame clones and lacks some. The sample holds tens of thousands of clones, less than 90% seen once. The sequence was obtained from an adult with an advanced solid tumor such as melanoma, head and neck, liver or kidney cancer. V and J are TRBV27 and TRBJ2-1, with TRBD2 matching 13 bases. Here the sequenced sample was CD4+ or CD8+ T cells sorted from blood, taken in a trial of the OX40 agonist ivuxolimab. The CDR3 region has the DNA TGTGCCAGCAGGCCGGGACTAGCGGGGAGGGTGAATGAGCAGTTCTTC. Amino acids: CASRPGLAGRVNEQFF.